The 28 T cell receptor beta chains reported below all come from one sample, sequenced in a study of blood T cell repertoires in COVID-19. Sequencing used immunoSEQ multiplex PCR; TCRdb keeps in-frame clones, though not all of them. The sample lists 150,000 to 200,000 clones; approximately 79% were seen once. Sequenced material: peripheral blood. The receptor source for this set is a man in his 60s with active or convalescent COVID-19.

The rearrangement joins TRBV18 to TRBJ1-1, with a possible D match to TRBD1 (6 bases). Germline lookup yields CDR1 KGHSH and CDR2 LQKENI. The CDR3 extends over 14 amino acids. V lost 5 bases, J lost 3 bases, and 13 bases lay in between. For the CDR3, the DNA is TGTGCCAGCTCAGGCAGACAGGCGGACACTGAAGCTTTCTTT. It yields the protein CASSGRQADTEAFF.

The rearrangement joins TRBV5-6 to TRBJ2-7, with 7 bases that match TRBD2. The germline V gene encodes CDR1 SGHDT and CDR2 YYEEEE. V was clipped by 4 bases and J by 2 bases; unmatched bases: 6. The CDR3 sequence is 14 residues long. The CDR3 DNA sequence: TGTGCCAGCAGCGCCGGGGCGGGAGCCTACGAGCAGTACTTC. Its translation is CASSAGAGAYEQYF.

This chain joins TRBV7-3 and TRBJ2-1; 7 bases are shared with TRBD1. The CDR3 has 15 amino acids. Germline V gene lookup returns CDR1 SGHTA and CDR2 FQGTGA. Trimming at V came to 5 bases and at J to 1 base, leaving 5 bases not matched to a gene. CDR3 amino acids: CASSPRGNSYNEQFF. CDR3 nucleotides: TGTGCCAGCAGCCCCAGGGGGAATTCCTACAATGAGCAGTTCTTC.

The V and J genes are TRBV28 and TRBJ1-2, with TRBD1 as a possible D gene (5 bases). The CDR3 loop spans 13 amino acids. Trimming left V 6 bases short and J 4 bases short, with 12 bases between. The V gene's germline CDR1 is MDHEN and CDR2 SYDVKM. Here the CDR3 reads CASSLQGLYGYTF. The CDR3 nucleotides are TGTGCCAGCAGCCTTCAGGGCCTCTATGGCTACACCTTC.

CDR3 protein: CASSSPQRRIYEQYF. In DNA form, the CDR3 reads TGTGCCAGCAGTTCCCCACAGCGGAGAATCTACGAGCAGTACTTC. This chain joins TRBV6-5 and TRBJ2-7; TRBD2 is a possible D gene (5 bases). Germline CDR1 and CDR2: MNHEY and SVGAGI. Trimming removed 4 bases from V and 3 bases from J, with 16 bases in between. The CDR3 is 15 amino acids.

The chain joins TRBV5-6 to TRBJ1-4; 7 bases line up with TRBD1. The CDR3 is 13 amino acids. J gave up 8 bases and V 4 bases, and 5 bases lay outside the gene matches. CDR1 is SGHDT, CDR2 YYEEEE, per germline. The CDR3 sequence: CASSPWDSEKLFF. In nucleotides, the CDR3 is TGTGCCAGCAGCCCCTGGGACAGCGAAAAACTGTTTTTT.

The chain carries TRBV5-1 and TRBJ2-7; weak D call: TRBD2 (5 bases). The germline V gene encodes CDR1 SGHRS and CDR2 YFSETQ. This CDR3 is 15 amino acids long. The V end was cut by 4 bases, the J end by 3 bases, with 17 bases between. The CDR3 nucleotides read TGCGCCAGCAGCCCAAGAACCGGACTTATCTACGAGCAGTACTTC. As protein: CASSPRTGLIYEQYF.

The rearrangement joins TRBV5-4 to TRBJ2-7, with TRBD2 identical over 7 bases. Trimming took 3 bases from V and 3 from J; bases not matched to a gene: 0. CDR1 is SGHNT, CDR2 YYREEE, per germline (reference sequence). This CDR3 region has 12 residues. CDR3 bases: TGTGCCAGCAGCTGGGGGGGCTACGAGCAGTACTTC. It yields the protein CASSWGGYEQYF.

The rearrangement links TRBV19 to TRBJ1-2; possibly TRBD1 for D (5 bases). The CDR3 covers 15 residues. The germline CDR1 and CDR2 sequences are LNHDA and SQIVND (reference sequence). Between the trimmed V and J ends, which lost 5 bases and 0 bases, there was a span of 13 bases. CDR3 nucleotide sequence: TGTGCCAGTAGTCTAATAGACAGTACTAACTATGGCTACACCTTC. Translating it yields CASSLIDSTNYGYTF.

The chain employs TRBV7-3 and TRBJ1-6, with D maybe TRBD1 (5 bases). The CDR3 spans 13 residues. Germline lookup yields CDR1 SGHTA and CDR2 FQGTGA. Trimming stripped 1 base from V and 10 bases from J, with 8 bases between. DNA of the CDR3: TGTGCCAGCAGCTTAAGACAGCAATCACCCCTCCACTTT. This codes for CASSLRQQSPLHF.

The chain combines TRBV27 with TRBJ2-1, with 10 bases that match TRBD2. The CDR3 sequence is 15 residues long. V lost 0 bases, J lost 6 bases, and 2 bases stayed unmatched. Germline CDR1 and CDR2: MNHEY and SMNVEV (reference sequence). This CDR3 is CASSLSSSGSNEQFF. Here the CDR3 DNA reads TGTGCCAGCAGTTTATCGTCTAGCGGGAGCAATGAGCAGTTCTTC.

This chain joins TRBV4-3 and TRBJ2-5; 7 bases agree with TRBD1. After removal of 3 bases from V and 3 bases from J, the junction contained 4 bases not matched to a gene. Per germline, CDR1 LGHNA and CDR2 YSLEER. The CDR3 loop spans 14 amino acids. CDR3 nucleotides: TGCGCCAGCAGCCACGGGACAGCAAAAGAGACCCAGTACTTC. This translates into CASSHGTAKETQYF.

This clone was counted once. This chain links TRBV18 with TRBJ2-2, with D possibly being TRBD2 (6 bases). The germline V gene encodes CDR1 KGHSH and CDR2 LQKENI. The CDR3 extends over 15 amino acids. Trimming shortened V by 8 bases and J by 4 bases, and 17 bases separated the two germline ends. As DNA, the CDR3 is TGTGCCAGCCATAGAAATGGAGGGATCACCGGGGAGCTGTTTTTT. Encoded protein: CASHRNGGITGELFF.

The chain recombines TRBV15 with TRBJ2-1; 7 bases match TRBD1. CDR1 is LNHNV and CDR2 is YYDKDF in the germline V gene (reference sequence). V lost 0 bases, J lost 0 bases, and 11 bases stayed unmatched. The CDR3 has 19 residues. Here the CDR3 DNA reads TGTGCCACCAGCAGAGATAGGGTGAGAGGGGGCCTCTCCTACAATGAGCAGTTCTTC. This encodes CATSRDRVRGGLSYNEQFF.

The chain couples TRBV27 to TRBJ2-7; 16 bases are shared with TRBD2. V trimming: 5 bases; J trimming: 6 bases; junction bases outside the gene matches: 10. The V gene's germline CDR1 is MNHEY and CDR2 SMNVEV (reference sequence). CDR3 length: 17 amino acids. CDR3 sequence reads: CASSPRGLAGGPGEQYF. CDR3 DNA sequence: TGTGCCAGCAGTCCCCGGGGACTAGCGGGAGGGCCTGGCGAGCAGTACTTC.

This clone was picked up one time. The genes are TRBV12-3 or TRBV12-4 and TRBJ1-1; possibly TRBD1 for D (6 bases). V shed 8 bases and J shed 5 bases, with 12 bases lying between them. The CDR3 loop spans 12 amino acids. The CDR3 DNA is TGTGCCAGCTCCTCAGGGGCGACTGAAGCTTTCTTT. This codes for CASSSGATEAFF.

This chain connects TRBV11-2 to TRBJ2-2; 10 nucleotides align to TRBD2. With 0 bases clipped from V and 1 base from J, the junction kept 8 bases outside the gene matches. In germline, CDR1 is SGHAT, CDR2 FQNNGV. The length of the CDR3 is 19 residues. The CDR3: CASSLEPAGGLRNTGELFF. The CDR3 nucleotides are TGTGCCAGCAGCTTAGAACCAGCGGGAGGGCTGCGGAACACCGGGGAGCTGTTTTTT.

The chain has TRBV5-5 and TRBJ2-1; TRBD2 matches 7 bases. Germline V gene sequence: CDR1 SGHKS, CDR2 YYEKEE (reference sequence). This CDR3 contains 14 residues. V shed 10 bases and J 2 bases; nucleotides not matched to a gene: 9. This CDR3 reads CACRPGTTYNEQFF. In nucleotides, the CDR3 is TGTGCCTGCCGGCCCGGGACTACCTACAATGAGCAGTTCTTC.

The V call is TRBV11-2, the J call TRBJ2-1; 10 nucleotides line up with TRBD2. Trimming took 5 bases from V and 7 from J; bases not matched to a gene: 8. CDR1 and CDR2 (germline): SGHAT, FQNNGV. The CDR3 length is 15 residues. The CDR3 nucleotides read TGTGCCAGCAGCGACGCGGGACTAGCGACGAATGAGCAGTTCTTC. Translation gives CASSDAGLATNEQFF.

This chain uses TRBV29-1 with TRBJ1-2, with TRBD1 matching over 10 bases. V gave up 5 bases and J gave up 10 bases; unmatched junction bases: 7. CDR3 length: 12 residues. Looked up from germline, CDR1 is SQVTM and CDR2 is ANQGSEA. CDR3 sequence: CSVQTGGADYTF. DNA of the CDR3: TGCAGCGTTCAGACAGGGGGCGCGGACTACACCTTC.

This clone has more than one count but fewer than ten. The chain has TRBV5-1 and TRBJ1-2; 7 nucleotides agree with TRBD1. The length of the CDR3 is 12 residues. J lost 6 bases, V lost 3 bases, and 2 bases had no gene match. Germline loops: CDR1 SGHRS, CDR2 YFSETQ. DNA for the CDR3: TGCGCCAGCAGCTACACAGGGGATGGCTACACCTTC. Residues: CASSYTGDGYTF.

The chain couples TRBV5-8 to TRBJ1-2, with D possibly TRBD1 on 5 matching bases. V lost 4 bases, J lost 1 base, and 8 bases lay in between. Germline V gives CDR1 SGHTS, CDR2 YDEGEE. The CDR3 sequence is 13 residues long. The CDR3 sequence is CASSRQGNYGYTF. CDR3 DNA: TGTGCCAGCAGCCGCCAGGGTAACTATGGCTACACCTTC.

The chain recombines TRBV7-2 with TRBJ1-2, with TRBD1 as a possible D gene (5 bases). CDR1 is SGHTA and CDR2 is FQGNSA in the germline V gene. This CDR3 has 16 amino acids. V was pared by 2 bases and J by 0 bases, with 13 bases between. The CDR3: CASSLSGQGANYGYTF. For the CDR3, the DNA is TGTGCCAGCAGCTTATCCGGCCAGGGTGCTAACTATGGCTACACCTTC.

The chain joins TRBV14 to TRBJ1-2; D remains unclear. Trimming removed 4 bases from V and 8 bases from J, with 14 bases in between. CDR3 length equals 13 residues. Per the germline V gene, CDR1 is SGHDN and CDR2 is FVKESK. CDR3 residues: CASSPLQTGGYTF. CDR3 DNA sequence: TGTGCCAGCAGCCCACTTCAAACCGGGGGCTACACCTTC.

The chain employs TRBV30 and TRBJ2-1; 11 nucleotides line up with TRBD2. The CDR3 length is 21 residues. Germline-derived CDR1 and CDR2 are GTSNPN and SVGIG (reference sequence). Trimming at V came to 1 base and at J to 0 bases, leaving 17 bases not matched to a gene. For the CDR3, the DNA is TGTGCCTGGAGTGAAAAACTCCCGGGACTAGCGGCTTTGAGCTCCTACAATGAGCAGTTCTTC. It encodes CAWSEKLPGLAALSSYNEQFF.

The chain has TRBV11-2 and TRBJ2-3; TRBD1 is a possible D gene (6 bases). The CDR3 length is 14 residues. Germline CDR1 is SGHAT and CDR2 is FQNNGV. V lost 5 bases, J lost 0 bases, and 9 bases lay in between. CDR3: CASSVTGSTDTQYF. In DNA, the CDR3 is TGTGCCAGCAGCGTCACAGGGAGCACAGATACGCAGTATTTT.

The chain combines TRBV6-6 with TRBJ2-7; D is uncertain. V was trimmed by 4 bases and J by 2 bases, leaving 9 bases between them. The CDR3 is 13 residues long. Germline V gives CDR1 MNHNY, CDR2 SVGAGI (reference sequence). The CDR3 DNA follows: TGTGCCAGCAGTTTGGGCCCGCCCTACGAGCAGTACTTC. As protein: CASSLGPPYEQYF.

The chain combines TRBV2 with TRBJ2-1; no firm D call. Germline V lookup: CDR1 SNHLY, CDR2 FYNNEI. Trimming took off 8 bases at V and 5 bases at J, with 10 bases between the two ends. This CDR3 has 12 amino acids. The CDR3 bases are TGTGCCAGCGCAGCTGGAGACAATGAGCAGTTCTTC. It codes for CASAAGDNEQFF.